This TCR beta chain came from a study of blood T cell repertoires in COVID-19. Study background: T cells, B-cell-depleted T cells, or PBMCs provided the cDNA or gDNA that served as material.

The ends were cut back, 4 bases at V and 5 bases at J, with 10 bases in the middle. Per the germline V gene, CDR1 is LNHDA and CDR2 is SQIVND (reference sequence). The CDR3 consists of 13 residues. As processed by the authors: Amplification of reference gene primers was used by the study to estimate nucleated cell counts. Measured with immunoSEQ multiplex PCR; TCRdb has only the in-frame clones, and not every one. That table furnishes V, J and clone size, whereas the DNA furnished D and trimming. The data hold around 200,000 clones, with roughly 80% observed a single time. Sequenced material: peripheral blood. This rearrangement joins TRBV19 to TRBJ2-3, with D possibly TRBD1 on 5 matching bases. The receptor comes from a human donor with acute or convalescent COVID-19. The donor label of this sample is uncertain. The CDR3 region is CASSNRQGDTQYF. CDR3 DNA sequence: TGTGCCAGTAGTAACCGTCAGGGAGATACGCAGTATTTT.